One sample yielded the 28 T cell receptor beta chains listed below, sequenced in a study of cytomegalovirus exposure and HLA in healthy donors. The PCR was carried out with 60 Vbeta primers and 13 Jbeta primers. Sequenced by immunoSEQ multiplex PCR; TCRdb stores in-frame clones only, minus some. The repertoire holds about 130,000 clones, with about 80% as singletons. Sequencing was carried out using PBMCs. The receptors derive from a woman aged 40 to 50 in good health and CMV-seronegative.

This clone was observed a handful of times. V gene TRBV6-6 combines with J gene TRBJ2-7, with TRBD1 matching 9 bases. J lost 2 bases, V lost 10 bases, and 3 bases had no gene match. The CDR3 loop spans 12 amino acids. From germline, CDR1 is MNHNY and CDR2 SVGAGI (reference sequence). The CDR3 DNA sequence: TGTGCCACCCGGACAGGGGCCTACGAGCAGTACTTC. The encoded protein is CATRTGAYEQYF.

The chain links TRBV11-2 to TRBJ1-4; possible D gene TRBD1, 6 bases. Trimming left V 5 bases short and J 2 bases short, with 9 bases between. The CDR3 is made up of 14 amino acids. Germline V lookup: CDR1 SGHAT, CDR2 FQNNGV. CDR3 amino acids: CASSHRVTNEKLFF. Written as DNA, the CDR3 is TGTGCCAGCAGCCACAGGGTGACTAATGAAAAACTGTTTTTT. Together with reference TRBV11-2 and TRBJ1-4, the CDR3 gives the full variable domain: EAGVAQSPRYKIIEKRQSVAFWCNPISGHATLYWYQQILGQGPKLLIQFQNNGVVDDSQLPKDRFSAERLKGVDSTLKIQPAKLEDSAVYLCASSHRVTNEKLFFGSGTQLSVL.

The gene calls are TRBV4-2 and TRBJ2-2; 12 bases match TRBD2. This CDR3 has 17 residues. V shed 4 bases and J 1 base; nucleotides not matched to a gene: 4. Germline V lookup: CDR1 LGHNA, CDR2 YNFKEQ. The CDR3 region is CASSPTSGGWNTGELFF. CDR3 nucleotide sequence: TGTGCCAGCAGCCCGACTAGCGGGGGTTGGAACACCGGGGAGCTGTTTTTT.

V usage is TRBV19 and J usage is TRBJ1-5; 8 positions agree with TRBD1. The germline gives CDR1 LNHDA, CDR2 SQIVND (reference sequence). The V segment lost 5 bases and the J segment 5 bases; nucleotides outside the gene matches: 2. The CDR3 contains 13 residues. The CDR3 loop reads CASSSQGDQPQHF. Here the CDR3 DNA reads TGTGCCAGTAGTTCACAGGGGGATCAGCCCCAGCATTTT.

The chain joins TRBV27 to TRBJ2-7, with D unclear. Trimming shortened V by 6 bases and J by 6 bases, and 15 bases separated the two germline ends. This CDR3 is built from 13 residues. Germline-derived CDR1 and CDR2 are MNHEY and SMNVEV (reference sequence). CDR3 sequence (DNA): TGTGCCAGCAGCCTACCTGCTCCTCGCGAGCAGTACTTC. This gives the protein CASSLPAPREQYF.

This CDR3 reads CASNPLLPTPKGSGEQFF. CDR3 nucleotides: TGTGCCAGCAACCCCCTCCTCCCTACCCCAAAGGGTTCGGGGGAGCAGTTCTTC. The rearrangement uses TRBV28 and TRBJ2-1, with D perhaps matching TRBD2 (5 bases). From germline, CDR1 is MDHEN and CDR2 SYDVKM. V was pared by 7 bases and J by 10 bases, with 32 bases between. CDR3 length: 18 residues. Together with reference TRBV28 and TRBJ2-1, the CDR3 gives the full variable domain: DVKVTQSSRYLVKRTGEKVFLECVQDMDHENMFWYRQDPGLGLRLIYFSYDVKMKEKGDIPEGYSVSREKKERFSLILESASTNQTSMYLCASNPLLPTPKGSGEQFFGPGTRLTVL.

The J gene is TRBJ1-1, the V gene TRBV5-1; 7 positions agree with TRBD1. The junction had 19 bases not matched to a gene; V was cut back by 6 bases and J by 8 bases. This CDR3 comprises 16 residues. The germline V gene encodes CDR1 SGHRS and CDR2 YFSETQ. In DNA, the CDR3 is TGCGCCAGCATCTCGGGGACGAGGGGGGACAGAGGCGAAGCTTTCTTT. This codes for CASISGTRGDRGEAFF.

CDR3 in DNA: TGCGCCAGCAGCCAAGAGCCGCCAGCTAGCGGGAGTTACGAGCAGTACTTC. As protein: CASSQEPPASGSYEQYF. The chain uses TRBV4-1 and TRBJ2-7; 10 bases map to TRBD2. Germline values: CDR1 MGHRA, CDR2 YSYEKL. Trimming removed 0 bases from V and 4 bases from J; junction bases left unmatched: 9. CDR3 length: 17 amino acids.

The genes are TRBV19 and TRBJ1-1; D call uncertain. CDR1 is LNHDA, CDR2 SQIVND, per germline (reference sequence). The CDR3 spans 14 residues. The V and J ends lost 4 bases and 0 bases respectively, with 9 bases between them. DNA for the CDR3: TGTGCCAGTAGTAGGGGAGGAATGAACACTGAAGCTTTCTTT. Translated, it gives CASSRGGMNTEAFF.

The J gene is TRBJ2-7, the V gene TRBV27; weak D call: TRBD2 (5 bases). The germline V and J ends were trimmed by 3 bases and 7 bases, with 10 bases remaining between them. Germline V gene data show CDR1 as MNHEY and CDR2 as SMNVEV (reference sequence). The CDR3 is 12 amino acids. The CDR3 DNA sequence: TGTGCCAGCAGTTTTCCTCCGGGGGAGCAGTACTTC. Its translation is CASSFPPGEQYF.

V gene TRBV12-5 combines with J gene TRBJ1-2; D not resolved. Trimming cost V 6 bases and J 1 base, with 9 bases left between them. Germline V CDR1 and CDR2: LGHNT, FRNRAP. This CDR3 contains 13 residues. The chain's CDR3 is CASGLFLNYGYTF. Here the CDR3 DNA reads TGTGCTAGTGGCCTTTTTCTTAACTATGGCTACACCTTC.

The rearrangement uses TRBV5-6 and TRBJ1-1; no clear D. This CDR3 has 13 residues. Trimming removed 0 bases from V and 4 bases from J, with 7 bases in between. Germline V lookup: CDR1 SGHDT, CDR2 YYEEEE. CDR3 DNA sequence: TGTGCCAGCAGCTTGGGGGAGGCCACTGAAGCTTTCTTT. It yields the protein CASSLGEATEAFF.

The CDR3 loop is CASSVDRPNEKLFF. In DNA form, the CDR3 reads TGCGCCAGCAGCGTGGACAGACCTAATGAAAAACTGTTTTTT. The chain uses TRBV5-1 and TRBJ1-4; weak D call: TRBD1 (6 bases). Trimming shortened V by 4 bases and J by 3 bases, and 10 bases separated the two germline ends. The CDR3 totals 14 residues. The germline V gene encodes CDR1 SGHRS and CDR2 YFSETQ.

This clone was observed a few times. The genes are TRBV11-1 and TRBJ1-1; the D is unclear. The CDR3 runs 14 residues. Germline assignment: CDR1 SGHAT and CDR2 FQDESV (reference sequence). Trimming cost V 4 bases and J 7 bases, with 16 bases left between them. For the CDR3, the DNA is TGTGCCAGCAGCTCCGACACTCCGGCCAATGAAGCTTTCTTT. This codes for CASSSDTPANEAFF.

The chain joins TRBV7-6 to TRBJ2-1, with 8 nucleotides matching TRBD1. Germline CDR1 and CDR2: SGHVS and FNYEAQ. V shed 6 bases and J 1 base; nucleotides not matched to a gene: 5. CDR3 size: 15 residues. CDR3 in DNA: TGTGCCAGCAGGCTTACAGGGGGATCCTACAATGAGCAGTTCTTC. Translating gives CASRLTGGSYNEQFF.

This clone occurred once. The chain recombines TRBV2 with TRBJ2-6, with unresolved D. The germline gives CDR1 SNHLY, CDR2 FYNNEI. The CDR3 consists of 16 residues. The ends were cut back, 7 bases at V and 2 bases at J, with 15 bases in the middle. The CDR3 nucleotides read TGTGCCAGCACCCTATCCCGGGTCCCTGGGGCCAACGTCCTGACTTTC. Encoded protein: CASTLSRVPGANVLTF.

J is TRBJ1-4 and V is TRBV15; 7 bases are a match to TRBD1. After removal of 1 base from V and 8 bases from J, the junction contained 10 bases not matched to a gene. The CDR3 covers 16 residues. CDR1 and CDR2 from the germline V gene are LNHNV and YYDKDF (reference sequence). CDR3 in DNA: TGTGCCACCAGCAGAGGACGGCAGGGGGTACGGGAAAAACTGTTTTTT. It specifies CATSRGRQGVREKLFF.

The V call is TRBV7-6, the J call TRBJ2-1, with 12 bases lining up with TRBD2. The junction had 11 bases not matched to a gene; V was cut back by 5 bases and J by 3 bases. The CDR3 spans 18 residues. The V gene's germline CDR1 is SGHVS and CDR2 FNYEAQ. The CDR3 spells CASSPSGRLAGDYNEQFF. CDR3 DNA: TGTGCCAGCAGCCCTAGTGGTCGACTAGCGGGGGACTACAATGAGCAGTTCTTC.

This clone appeared many times. V and J are TRBV6-1 and TRBJ1-6; D might be TRBD1 (5 bases). The germline V gene encodes CDR1 MNHNS and CDR2 SASEGT. With 5 bases removed from V and 11 bases from J, the gap between germline ends came to 10 bases. CDR3 length equals 12 residues. CDR3 sequence reads: CASSPQTAPLHF. The DNA of the CDR3 is TGTGCCAGCAGTCCCCAGACAGCACCCCTCCACTTT.

The rearrangement uses TRBV19 and TRBJ1-3; 9 positions match TRBD1. Unmatched junction bases numbered 6, after V lost 6 bases and J lost 0 bases. Germline lookup yields CDR1 LNHDA and CDR2 SQIVND (reference sequence). CDR3 length: 16 residues. In DNA, the CDR3 is TGTGCCAGTAGCTGGGACAGGGAGAGCTCTGGAAACACCATATATTTT. Its translation: CASSWDRESSGNTIYF. Full variable domain (missing parts from reference TRBV19 and TRBJ1-3): DGGITQSPKYLFRKEGQNVTLSCEQNLNHDAMYWYRQDPGQGLRLIYYSQIVNDFQKGDIAEGYSVSREKKESFPLTVTSAQKNPTAFYLCASSWDRESSGNTIYFGEGSWLTVV.

The chain recombines TRBV21-1 with TRBJ1-2; TRBD1 was called by the table and not checked on the DNA. TRBV21-1 is annotated as a pseudogene. The CDR3 extends over 20 amino acids. This CDR3 is CASSSLCESGQGLYNYGYTF. CDR3 coding DNA: TGTGCCAGCAGCTCACTTTGCGAGTCGGGACAGGGACTATATAACTATGGCTACACCTTC.

The chain couples TRBV7-8 to TRBJ1-6; the D gene is possibly TRBD1 (6 bases). CDR3 length: 14 residues. The germline CDR1 and CDR2 sequences are SGHVS and FQNEAQ. The V end lost 5 bases, the J end lost 7 bases, and 12 bases lay between the germline ends. The CDR3 DNA sequence: TGTGCCAGCAGCCCTGAGGGGGGGAATTCACCCCTCCACTTT. Its translation: CASSPEGGNSPLHF.

This clone showed up just once. V usage is TRBV5-1 and J usage is TRBJ2-1; D is perhaps TRBD1 (5 bases). Looked up from germline, CDR1 is SGHRS and CDR2 is YFSETQ. Deletions cut 6 bases from V and 3 bases from J, with 19 bases between. The CDR3 extends over 16 amino acids. CDR3 region: CASKARARVLYNEQFF. The CDR3, as DNA: TGCGCCAGCAAAGCCCGGGCCAGGGTCCTCTACAATGAGCAGTTCTTC.

The chain has TRBV29-1 and TRBJ2-7, with a possible D match to TRBD2 (5 bases). Germline loops: CDR1 SQVTM, CDR2 ANQGSEA. The CDR3 consists of 10 residues. The V gene lost 5 bases and the J gene lost 7 bases, with 9 bases spanning the gap. CDR3 in amino acids: CSVLAGEQYF. CDR3 nucleotides: TGCAGCGTTCTAGCTGGTGAGCAGTACTTC.

The genes are TRBV19 and TRBJ1-5; D remains ambiguous. V was trimmed by 7 bases and J by 6 bases, leaving 25 bases between them. The CDR3 sequence is 17 residues long. Germline CDR1 is LNHDA and CDR2 is SQIVND (reference sequence). As DNA, the CDR3 is TGTGCCAGTAACCCCCGAGGAGGTTGGAACCCCGGTCAGCCCCAGCATTTT. Residues: CASNPRGGWNPGQPQHF.

This chain joins TRBV19 and TRBJ1-2; TRBD1 matches at 7 bases. This CDR3 region has 16 residues. Looked up from germline, CDR1 is LNHDA and CDR2 is SQIVND (reference sequence). The trim removed 5 bases at V and 5 bases at J, leaving 14 bases unmatched. The CDR3 region is CASSRVRDSWMYGYTF. For the CDR3, the DNA is TGTGCCAGTAGTCGAGTGAGGGACAGCTGGATGTATGGCTACACCTTC.

The rearrangement joins TRBV4-3 to TRBJ1-6; TRBD1 matches 7 bases. J lost 7 bases, V lost 0 bases, and 6 bases had no gene match. CDR1 is LGHNA and CDR2 is YSLEER in the germline V gene. CDR3 size: 16 residues. The CDR3 spells CASSQDRWDSNSPLHF. Written as DNA, the CDR3 is TGCGCCAGCAGCCAAGATCGGTGGGACAGCAATTCACCCCTCCACTTT.

This clone occurred a few times. The CDR3 here is CASSLLGGTNTGELFF. The CDR3 region has the DNA TGTGCCAGCAGCTTACTGGGGGGGACGAACACCGGGGAGCTGTTTTTT. V gene TRBV7-3 combines with J gene TRBJ2-2, with 7 positions matching TRBD2. The CDR3 covers 16 residues. V was pared by 2 bases and J by 0 bases, with 3 bases of the junction left unmatched. CDR1 and CDR2 (germline): SGHTA, FQGTGA.